Sequencing of this T cell receptor beta chain was carried out in a study of blood T cell repertoires in COVID-19 (TCRdb year 2020). About the full investigation: Samples from collaborators originated in the United States, Italy and Spain and spanned both the acute and convalescent phases of COVID-19. Nearly every sample came with metadata listing a de-identified subject ID, COVID-19 status, age in years and sex. The samples were drawn from the first 160 participants of the ongoing ImmuneRACE study and from over a thousand subjects provided by 6 global collaborators. Where available, HLA class I and class II types were taken from metadata supplied by the sample provider and were not determined by assay-based typing. The repertoires were made available in a free public database intended to serve as a resource for research on the immune response to SARS-CoV-2. Subjects who had been exposed to COVID-19, were actively infected with it, or had recovered from it provided the deeply sampled blood TCRbeta repertoires that made up the dataset. The material from the prospective study consisted of cDNA or gDNA derived from T cells, B-cell-depleted T cells, or PBMCs.

The immunoSEQ Assay, a bias-controlled multiplex PCR, was used to amplify TCRbeta CDR3 regions from genomic DNA. The study's processing was this. Within the assay, amplification of reference gene primers was used to estimate how many nucleated cells each sample contained. Sequence reads were collapsed and filtered to measure the absolute abundance of every unique TCRbeta CDR3 rearrangement. For each sample, productive Simpson clonality was calculated by taking the square root of Simpson's diversity index across productive rearrangements. In its TCRdb copy, this immuneACCESS table keeps in-frame sequences only and misses some clones. Where compared with another copy, unresolved V genes explain less than half of these, and the others have no known cause. The DNA was the basis for D and trimming; V, J and clone size are from that table. The sample table holds 150,000 to 200,000 clones, of which over 75% were seen once. The ten largest clones take up around 5.9% of the sample.

Comment on this clone: Its antigen remains undetermined. There are no base qualities to consult, and no much larger clone falls within one base.

Via the germline V gene (reference sequence), CDR1 is LNHDA and CDR2 SQIVND. CDR3 length: 14 amino acids, cysteine to phenylalanine. CDR3 DNA is the only sequence kept; it has 42 bases, read in frame from the first base. V lost 6 bases and J lost 2 bases; the stretch between them is 12 bases long. What the study reported, not specific to this receptor: Clinical and demographic metadata were provided uncurated, with the amount varying by source and participant.

In the prospective study, participants were roughly 18 to 95 years old, resided in 24 geographic areas of the United States, and were enrolled through a virtual design. In the prospective study, cohorts were assigned on the basis of participant-reported clinical history obtained from a screening survey and a study questionnaire. Recovered participants in ImmuneRACE Cohort 3 were defined by two consecutive negative NP/OP PCR tests, clearance by a healthcare professional, or resolution of symptoms. Mobile phlebotomists in the prospective study collected whole blood, serum and a nasopharyngeal or oropharyngeal swab from every participant. Additional blood draws and questionnaires over an approximately two-month period could optionally be provided by prospective study participants. Prospective study blood samples were shipped either frozen or at room temperature before DNA extraction.

The chain joins TRBV19 to TRBJ2-3; TRBD2 is a possible D gene, resting on 5 matching bases. Sequencing was carried out using PBMCs or T cells enriched from blood (not recorded which). The clonotype comes from a middle-aged man who had recovered from COVID-19. The CDR3 here reads CASRRAYSTDTQYF. The DNA reads TGTGCCAGTAGGAGGGCATATTCCACAGATACGCAGTATTTT. When the CDR3 is completed using the reference TRBV19 and TRBJ2-3 genes on either side, the full variable domain is DGGITQSPKYLFRKEGQNVTLSCEQNLNHDAMYWYRQDPGQGLRLIYYSQIVNDFQKGDIAEGYSVSREKKESFPLTVTSAQKNPTAFYLCASRRAYSTDTQYFGPGTRLTVL.